This T cell receptor beta chain was recovered during a study of CD8+ T cells in alopecia areata. Regarding treatment: oral pan-JAK inhibitor, 5-10 mg twice daily. V was clipped by 0 bases and J by 0 bases; unmatched bases: 2. The CDR3 length is 16 residues. Germline values: CDR1 SGHRS, CDR2 YFSETQ. Following extraction, RNA underwent reverse transcription to cDNA, which served as the sequencing template. Clones were read by immunoSEQ multiplex PCR, and TCRdb kept only the in-frame ones, dropping some. The sample holds about 260,000 clones, about three fifths seen once. This chain uses TRBV5-1 with TRBJ2-3, with 9 bases aligning to TRBD2. This TCR was recovered from a human donor with alopecia areata. The sequenced sample was CD4+ T cells sorted from blood, obtained between weeks 51 and 54, from a patient treated with tofacitinib. The CDR3 coding sequence is TGCGCCAGCAGCTTGGGTCTAGCGGGGAGCACAGATACGCAGTATTTT. Translation gives CASSLGLAGSTDTQYF.